The 2 T cell receptor beta chains below come from one sample, sequenced in a study of cytomegalovirus exposure and HLA in healthy donors. The PCR employed 60 Vbeta primers together with 13 Jbeta primers. Profiled with immunoSEQ multiplex PCR; TCRdb holds only in-frame clones, not every one. The sample lists roughly 220,000 clones; just under 70% were seen once. Sequencing was carried out using PBMCs. Every receptor here comes from a man aged 40-55 years in good health and CMV-seropositive.

This chain links TRBV5-1 with TRBJ1-2, with TRBD1 identical over 8 bases. Trimming removed 3 bases from V and 5 bases from J; junction bases left unmatched: 6. The CDR3 extends over 14 amino acids. Per the germline V gene, CDR1 is SGHRS and CDR2 is YFSETQ. CDR3 nucleotides: TGCGCCAGCAGCTCTGGACAGGGCCGGTATGGCTACACCTTC. Protein: CASSSGQGRYGYTF.

V and J are TRBV6-1 and TRBJ1-1; D is perhaps TRBD1 (5 bases). V lost 5 bases and J 11 bases, leaving 12 bases between the germline ends. The length of the CDR3 is 11 residues. CDR1 and CDR2 (germline): MNHNS, SASEGT. CDR3 loop: CASSYVGGAFF. CDR3 nucleotide sequence: TGTGCCAGCAGTTACGTCGGGGGTGCTTTCTTT.